A single sample is the source of the 21 T cell receptor beta chains below, sequenced in a study of CD8 T cells in Susac syndrome. Reverse transcription of about 0.45 to 1 ug RNA used random hexamers. MiXCR, run by TCRdb on the immunoSEQ multiplex PCR reads, gives a single entry per CDR3 protein. The top ten clones hold roughly 0.13% of a sample with 200,000 to 250,000 distinct CDR3 sequences, roughly 92% of them seen once. The sequencing input was CD8+ T cells from PBMCs. These TCRs come from a human donor with multiple sclerosis.

This sequence joins TRBV5-6 and TRBJ2-7; TRBD1 is a possible D gene (6 bases). This CDR3 region has 14 residues. Germline CDR1 SGHDT, CDR2 YYEEEE. Trimming removed 0 bases from V and 5 bases from J, with 12 bases in between. The CDR3 here is CASSLGGDTHEQYF. For the CDR3, the DNA is TGTGCCAGCAGCTTGGGAGGGGACACCCACGAGCAGTACTTC.

The rearrangement joins TRBV29-1 to TRBJ1-1; D is unresolved. The CDR3 sequence is 10 residues long. Between the trimmed V and J ends, which lost 3 bases and 10 bases, there was a span of 9 bases. Per germline, CDR1 SQVTM and CDR2 ANQGSEA. The CDR3 DNA reads TGCAGCGTTGACGGGCACGGAGCTTTCTTT. This gives the protein CSVDGHGAFF.

The chain recombines TRBV27 with TRBJ2-7, with D perhaps TRBD1 (5 bases). V was clipped by 2 bases and J by 0 bases, with 8 bases between them. The CDR3 contains 14 residues. The germline V gene has CDR1 MNHEY and CDR2 SMNVEV (reference sequence). In DNA, the CDR3 is TGTGCCAGCAGTTTAGACAGAATCTCCTACGAGCAGTACTTC. The encoded protein is CASSLDRISYEQYF.

The rearrangement uses TRBV7-9 and TRBJ2-5; maybe TRBD2 (6 bases). V lost 4 bases to trimming and J lost 0 bases, with 15 bases between them. Per the germline V gene, CDR1 is SEHNR and CDR2 is FQNEAQ (reference sequence). This CDR3 is built from 16 residues. The chain's CDR3 is CASSSPGLSYQETQYF. The CDR3, as DNA: TGTGCCAGCAGCTCGCCGGGACTCTCGTACCAAGAGACCCAGTACTTC.

The J gene is TRBJ2-7, the V gene TRBV15, with D possibly being TRBD1 or TRBD2 (5 bases each). CDR1 is LNHNV, CDR2 YYDKDF, per germline (reference sequence). The length of the CDR3 is 14 residues. Trimming pared 5 bases from V and 3 bases from J, leaving 14 bases between. The CDR3, as DNA: TGTGCCACCAGCTCCCAGCCTGGGGGCTACGAGCAGTACTTC. This gives the protein CATSSQPGGYEQYF.

The rearrangement links TRBV7-9 to TRBJ2-5; 11 positions match TRBD2. Unmatched junction bases numbered 7, after V lost 5 bases and J lost 5 bases. CDR1 SEHNR and CDR2 FQNEAQ come from the germline V gene (reference sequence). The CDR3 sequence is 15 residues long. The CDR3 nucleotides are TGTGCCAGCAGCGTGGGGACTAGCGGACAGGAGACCCAGTACTTC. Amino acids: CASSVGTSGQETQYF. The full variable domain, completed using reference TRBV7-9 and TRBJ2-5, is DTGVSQNPRHKITKRGQNVTFRCDPISEHNRLYWYRQTLGQGPEFLTYFQNEAQLEKSRLLSDRFSAERPKGSFSTLEIQRTEQGDSAMYLCASSVGTSGQETQYFGPGTRLLVL.

This chain uses TRBV7-9 with TRBJ2-2; no firm D call. Trimming removed 4 bases at V and 4 bases at J, with 13 bases between. The germline CDR1 and CDR2 sequences are SEHNR and FQNEAQ (reference sequence). The CDR3 sequence is 15 residues long. The CDR3 loop is CASSSFLVVTGELFF. DNA for the CDR3: TGTGCCAGCAGCTCGTTTCTAGTAGTCACCGGGGAGCTGTTTTTT. Full variable domain (missing parts from reference TRBV7-9 and TRBJ2-2): DTGVSQNPRHKITKRGQNVTFRCDPISEHNRLYWYRQTLGQGPEFLTYFQNEAQLEKSRLLSDRFSAERPKGSFSTLEIQRTEQGDSAMYLCASSSFLVVTGELFFGEGSRLTVL.

The V gene is TRBV3-1, the J gene TRBJ2-5; 7 bases are a match to TRBD2. Germline values: CDR1 LGHDT, CDR2 YNNKEL (reference sequence). With V trimmed by 6 bases and J by 4 bases, 11 bases remained unmatched. CDR3 size: 15 residues. The CDR3 coding sequence is TGTGCCAGCAGACCAGCGGGGAGGAGGGGAGAGACCCAGTACTTC. Translation: CASRPAGRRGETQYF.

The gene calls are TRBV5-6 and TRBJ2-3; TRBD1 aligns across 9 bases. Germline assignment: CDR1 SGHDT and CDR2 YYEEEE. The CDR3 is 18 amino acids. With 1 base clipped from V and 1 base from J, the junction kept 10 bases outside the gene matches. The CDR3 DNA is TGTGCCAGCAGCTTGAGGGACAGGGTGTTGGCTGGCACAGATACGCAGTATTTT. Its translation: CASSLRDRVLAGTDTQYF. Full variable domain (outside the CDR3, taken from reference TRBV5-6 and TRBJ2-3): DAGVTQSPTHLIKTRGQQVTLRCSPKSGHDTVSWYQQALGQGPQFIFQYYEEEERQRGNFPDRFSGHQFPNYSSELNVNALLLGDSALYLCASSLRDRVLAGTDTQYFGPGTRLTVL.

This sequence joins TRBV20-1 and TRBJ2-7; no firm D call. In germline, CDR1 is DFQATT, CDR2 SNEGSKA (reference sequence). The CDR3 is 13 amino acids. Between the trimmed V and J ends, which lost 1 base and 1 base, there was a span of 8 bases. CDR3 sequence reads: CSARVVSSYEQYF. In DNA, the CDR3 is TGCAGTGCTAGAGTTGTTTCTTCCTACGAGCAGTACTTC.

The genes are TRBV15 and TRBJ1-5, with 7 bases fitting TRBD1. The CDR3 contains 13 residues. Germline assignment: CDR1 LNHNV and CDR2 YYDKDF (reference sequence). J lost 0 bases, V lost 8 bases, and 1 base had no gene match. The CDR3 sequence: CATQGGSNQPQHF. Here the CDR3 DNA reads TGTGCCACCCAGGGGGGTAGCAATCAGCCCCAGCATTTT.

The chain has TRBV7-9 and TRBJ2-1, with 9 bases aligning to TRBD2. V gave up 5 bases and J gave up 8 bases; unmatched junction bases: 10. This CDR3 spans 15 amino acids. CDR1 is SEHNR, CDR2 FQNEAQ, per germline (reference sequence). CDR3 bases: TGTGCCAGCAGCCCCAACCGGCGACTAGCGGATGAGCAGTTCTTC. This codes for CASSPNRRLADEQFF.

This clonotype came up once. The gene calls are TRBV13 and TRBJ2-6; D is ambiguous. In germline, CDR1 is PRHDT, CDR2 FYEKMQ (reference sequence). This CDR3 is 15 amino acids long. The V and J ends lost 4 bases and 1 base respectively, with 8 bases between them. CDR3 sequence reads: CASSSVVSGANVLTF. The CDR3 DNA follows: TGTGCCAGCAGCTCCGTGGTATCTGGGGCCAACGTCCTGACTTTC.

As DNA, the CDR3 is TGTGCCAGCAGCTTAGGCTCTAGCGGTTACGAGCAGTACTTC. It is translated as CASSLGSSGYEQYF. This sequence joins TRBV11-2 and TRBJ2-7, with 7 bases lining up with TRBD2. V dropped 1 base and J dropped 4; count of bases not matched to a gene: 4. The CDR3 consists of 14 residues. Germline loops: CDR1 SGHAT, CDR2 FQNNGV.

V usage is TRBV13 and J usage is TRBJ2-3; TRBD1 agrees at 9 bases. Germline-derived CDR1 and CDR2 are PRHDT and FYEKMQ (reference sequence). The CDR3 consists of 15 residues. Trimming cost V 8 bases and J 6 bases; bases outside gene matches: 12. CDR3 in DNA: TGTGCCAGCTACCCTCCGGGACAGGGAGGGGATACGCAGTATTTT. Translating it yields CASYPPGQGGDTQYF.

This chain connects TRBV19 to TRBJ1-1; the D gene is possibly TRBD1 (6 bases). Germline V CDR1 and CDR2: LNHDA, SQIVND (reference sequence). The length of the CDR3 is 14 residues. The V end was cut by 1 base, the J end by 1 base, with 7 bases between. CDR3 coding DNA: TGTGCCAGTAGTATAGGACAGGCGAACACTGAAGCTTTCTTT. It yields the protein CASSIGQANTEAFF.

The chain is built from TRBV7-9 and TRBJ1-2; D may be TRBD1 (5 bases). Germline CDR1 reads SEHNR; CDR2 reads FQNEAQ (reference sequence). V shed 1 base and J shed 5 bases, with 11 bases lying between them. CDR3 size: 14 residues. The CDR3 DNA reads TGTGCCAGCAGCTTAGTATCAGGGCGGTATGGCTACACCTTC. It specifies CASSLVSGRYGYTF.

V gene TRBV20-1 combines with J gene TRBJ1-1; D ambiguous. Trimming pared 1 base from V and 6 bases from J, leaving 6 bases between. The CDR3 has 11 amino acids. Germline V gene data show CDR1 as DFQATT and CDR2 as SNEGSKA (reference sequence). This CDR3 reads CSARATAEAFF. The CDR3 DNA follows: TGCAGTGCTAGAGCGACGGCTGAAGCTTTCTTT.

The rearrangement uses TRBV5-1 and TRBJ2-1; possible D gene TRBD1, 5 bases. The germline V and J ends were trimmed by 4 bases and 10 bases, with 15 bases remaining between them. This CDR3 comprises 13 residues. CDR1 is SGHRS, CDR2 YFSETQ, per germline. CDR3 nucleotides: TGCGCCAGCAGCCCGGACGCAGGGCAGGAGCAGTTCTTC. This sequence encodes CASSPDAGQEQFF.

The CDR3 loop reads CASRRTTRKQETQYF. The CDR3, as DNA: TGTGCCAGCAGACGAACTACTAGAAAACAAGAGACCCAGTACTTC. The chain joins TRBV2 to TRBJ2-5; TRBD2 is a possible D gene (5 bases). V lost 6 bases to trimming and J lost 2 bases, with 16 bases between them. CDR1 SNHLY and CDR2 FYNNEI come from the germline V gene. CDR3 length equals 15 residues.

The gene calls are TRBV9 and TRBJ2-1; D remains unclear. The CDR3 length is 13 residues. Trimming left V 4 bases short and J 8 bases short, with 13 bases between. The germline V gene has CDR1 SGDLS and CDR2 YYNGEE. This CDR3 reads CASSPQTQYEQFF. The CDR3 DNA follows: TGTGCCAGCAGCCCCCAGACGCAATATGAGCAGTTCTTC.